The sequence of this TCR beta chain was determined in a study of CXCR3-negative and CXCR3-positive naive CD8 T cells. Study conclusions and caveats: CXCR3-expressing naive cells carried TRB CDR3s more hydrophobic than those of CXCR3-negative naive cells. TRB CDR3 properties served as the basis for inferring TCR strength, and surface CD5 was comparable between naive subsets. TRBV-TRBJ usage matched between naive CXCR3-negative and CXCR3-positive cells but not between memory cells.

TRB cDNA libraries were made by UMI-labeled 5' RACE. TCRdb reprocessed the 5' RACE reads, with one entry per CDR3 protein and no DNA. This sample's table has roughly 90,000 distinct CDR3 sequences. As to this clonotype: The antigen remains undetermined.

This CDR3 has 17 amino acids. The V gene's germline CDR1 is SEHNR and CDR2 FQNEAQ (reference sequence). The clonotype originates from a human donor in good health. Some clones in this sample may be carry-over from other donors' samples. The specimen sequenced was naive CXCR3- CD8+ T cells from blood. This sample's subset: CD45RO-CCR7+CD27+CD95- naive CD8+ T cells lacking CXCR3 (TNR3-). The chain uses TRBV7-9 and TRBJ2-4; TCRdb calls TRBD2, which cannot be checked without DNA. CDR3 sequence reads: CASSPRTSGGAGDIQYF. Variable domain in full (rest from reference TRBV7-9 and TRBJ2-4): DTGVSQNPRHKITKRGQNVTFRCDPISEHNRLYWYRQTLGQGPEFLTYFQNEAQLEKSRLLSDRFSAERPKGSFSTLEIQRTEQGDSAMYLCASSPRTSGGAGDIQYFGAGTRLSVL.